The 21 T cell receptor beta chains in this list originate from one sample, sequenced in a study of CD8 T cells in Susac syndrome. cDNA came from roughly 0.53 to 1 ug RNA primed by random hexamers. TCRdb passed the immunoSEQ multiplex PCR reads through MiXCR, listing each CDR3 protein once. The sample shows 120,000 or so distinct CDR3 sequences, approximately 96% of them seen only once. Sequenced sample: CD8+ T cells from PBMCs. The source of these receptors is a human donor with Susac syndrome.

This chain's CDR3 is CASSIGGNTEAFF. The CDR3 nucleotides are TGTGCCAGTAGTATCGGAGGGAACACTGAAGCTTTCTTT. This chain links TRBV19 with TRBJ1-1; D call uncertain. Germline assignment: CDR1 LNHDA and CDR2 SQIVND (reference sequence). The ends were cut back, 3 bases at V and 1 base at J, with 6 bases in the middle. This CDR3 comprises 13 residues. Using reference TRBV19 and TRBJ1-1 for the parts outside the CDR3, the full variable domain is DGGITQSPKYLFRKEGQNVTLSCEQNLNHDAMYWYRQDPGQGLRLIYYSQIVNDFQKGDIAEGYSVSREKKESFPLTVTSAQKNPTAFYLCASSIGGNTEAFFGQGTRLTVV.

This chain uses TRBV2 with TRBJ2-5; tentative D call: TRBD2 (5 bases). The germline V and J ends were trimmed by 3 bases and 9 bases, with 14 bases remaining between them. The CDR3 contains 13 residues. Germline assignment: CDR1 SNHLY and CDR2 FYNNEI. The CDR3 protein is CASSDIVAKAQYF. The CDR3 nucleotides read TGTGCCAGCAGTGACATAGTAGCGAAGGCCCAGTACTTC.

The chain employs TRBV7-3 and TRBJ1-1, with TRBD1 as a possible D gene (6 bases). The CDR3 is made up of 17 amino acids. Germline CDR1 is SGHTA and CDR2 is FQGTGA. The germline V and J ends were trimmed by 0 bases and 1 base, with 15 bases remaining between them. The CDR3 is CASSLTVPGHQNTEAFF. The CDR3, as DNA: TGTGCCAGCAGCTTAACTGTGCCGGGACACCAGAACACTGAAGCTTTCTTT.

The rearrangement links TRBV28 to TRBJ2-7, with 7 positions matching TRBD2. The length of the CDR3 is 13 residues. The trim removed 3 bases at V and 3 bases at J, leaving 2 bases unmatched. Germline V gene sequence: CDR1 MDHEN, CDR2 SYDVKM. The CDR3 sequence is CASSLPSGYEQYF. CDR3 sequence (DNA): TGTGCCAGCAGTTTGCCTAGCGGCTACGAGCAGTACTTC.

This chain uses TRBV5-6 with TRBJ2-7; the D is unclear. Germline values: CDR1 SGHDT, CDR2 YYEEEE. With 1 base removed from V and 3 bases from J, the gap between germline ends came to 8 bases. There are 13 residues in the CDR3. CDR3 in DNA: TGTGCCAGCAGCTTGTCGAGCAACTACGAGCAGTACTTC. Its protein product is CASSLSSNYEQYF.

This rearrangement joins TRBV6-5 to TRBJ2-3; weak D call: TRBD2 (5 bases). The CDR3 sequence is 14 residues long. Germline CDR1 reads MNHEY; CDR2 reads SVGAGI. V was cut by 7 bases and J by 0 bases, with 11 bases left in between. CDR3 protein: CASTGGSSTDTQYF. CDR3 nucleotide sequence: TGTGCCAGCACCGGAGGCTCGAGCACAGATACGCAGTATTTT.

The chain uses TRBV5-1 and TRBJ1-1, with D perhaps TRBD1 (5 bases). The V end lost 4 bases, the J end lost 8 bases, and 21 bases lay between the germline ends. CDR3 size: 15 residues. CDR1 and CDR2 from the germline V gene are SGHRS and YFSETQ. The CDR3 reads CASSRWGGEALEAFF. CDR3 DNA: TGCGCCAGCAGCCGCTGGGGGGGAGAGGCGTTAGAAGCTTTCTTT.

Points on this clonotype: Relative to the germline gene, one junction end is altered; a read error may explain this. V and J are TRBV15 and TRBJ2-1; D not certain. This CDR3 is 13 amino acids long. Germline V gives CDR1 LNHNV, CDR2 YYDKDF (reference sequence). CDR3: CATSRSGDLEWIF. CDR3 bases: TGTGCCACCAGCAGGTCTGGAGACTTGGAGTGGATCTTC.

This clonotype was observed once. This sequence joins TRBV11-2 and TRBJ2-4; D not certain. V lost 1 base, J lost 0 bases, and 13 bases lay in between. Looked up from germline, CDR1 is SGHAT and CDR2 is FQNNGV. The CDR3 extends over 17 amino acids. The CDR3: CASSLVGLTLAKNIQYF. CDR3 in DNA: TGTGCCAGCAGCTTAGTAGGATTAACTCTAGCCAAAAACATTCAGTACTTC.

The chain recombines TRBV4-1 with TRBJ1-1, with D perhaps TRBD1 (5 bases). The CDR3 has 16 residues. CDR1 MGHRA and CDR2 YSYEKL come from the germline V gene. The germline V and J ends were trimmed by 3 bases and 1 base, with 15 bases remaining between them. The CDR3 region has the DNA TGCGCCAGCAGCCAGAAGGGGTCTTCGGAGAACACTGAAGCTTTCTTT. The encoded protein is CASSQKGSSENTEAFF.

V and J are TRBV29-1 and TRBJ2-2; D is undetermined. V gave up 8 bases and J gave up 4 bases, with 11 bases separating them. Germline V gives CDR1 SQVTM, CDR2 ANQGSEA. The CDR3 is made up of 12 amino acids. CDR3 nucleotide sequence: TGCAGCTTTGTGATACCCACCGGGGAGCTGTTTTTT. Its translation is CSFVIPTGELFF.

This chain connects TRBV6-1 to TRBJ1-1, with TRBD1 as a possible D gene (6 bases). Germline values: CDR1 MNHNS, CDR2 SASEGT. V dropped 2 bases and J dropped 1 base, with 17 bases sitting between them. The CDR3 spans 17 residues. The chain's CDR3 is CASSEIGFRGRNTEAFF. The CDR3 nucleotides are TGTGCCAGCAGTGAAATTGGGTTCAGGGGAAGGAACACTGAAGCTTTCTTT.

This clonotype has a handful of counts. CDR3 in amino acids: CASSQVGYRGFDEQYF. CDR3 sequence (DNA): TGTGCCAGCAGCCAAGTCGGATATCGAGGGTTCGACGAGCAGTACTTC. This chain joins TRBV3-1 and TRBJ2-7, with a possible D match to TRBD2 (5 bases). The CDR3 runs 16 residues. V was clipped by 1 base and J by 5 bases, with 18 bases between them. Germline loops: CDR1 LGHDT, CDR2 YNNKEL (reference sequence).

This rearrangement joins TRBV7-9 to TRBJ2-5; 7 bases match TRBD1. The CDR3 runs 15 residues. The germline CDR1 and CDR2 sequences are SEHNR and FQNEAQ (reference sequence). V was pared by 5 bases and J by 2 bases, with 8 bases of the junction left unmatched. The CDR3 sequence: CASSHGTAGQETQYF. In nucleotides, the CDR3 is TGTGCCAGCAGCCATGGGACAGCCGGACAAGAGACCCAGTACTTC.

Remarks on this clonotype: At one end, the junction sequence differs from germline, possibly due to a read error. The V gene is TRBV20-1, the J gene TRBJ2-1; possibly TRBD2 for D (6 bases). The CDR3 is made up of 14 amino acids. CDR1 and CDR2 (germline): DFQATT, SNEGSKA (reference sequence). The CDR3 coding sequence is TGCAGTGCAAGAGGGACTCTGAAATACAATGAGCAGTTCTTC. Translating it yields CSARGTLKYNEQFF.

CDR3 loop: CASSPPGLAEDTQYF. In DNA, the CDR3 is TGTGCCAGCAGTCCCCCGGGACTAGCGGAGGATACGCAGTATTTT. The chain links TRBV12-3 or TRBV12-4 to TRBJ2-3, with TRBD2 matching 11 bases. This CDR3 is 15 amino acids long. Trimming cost V 5 bases and J 6 bases; bases outside gene matches: 7.

The chain uses TRBV12-3 or TRBV12-4 and TRBJ2-3; 9 bases are a match to TRBD1. V was clipped by 2 bases and J by 2 bases; unmatched bases: 5. The CDR3 is made up of 16 amino acids. CDR3 protein: CASSLPQGAVTDTQYF. The CDR3 coding sequence is TGTGCCAGCAGTTTACCACAGGGGGCCGTCACAGATACGCAGTATTTT.

V gene TRBV6-6 combines with J gene TRBJ1-3, with D possibly matching TRBD1 (6 bases). Germline V lookup: CDR1 MNHNY, CDR2 SVGAGI (reference sequence). Trimming removed 7 bases from V and 2 bases from J, with 12 bases in between. The CDR3 loop spans 14 amino acids. The CDR3: CASIRDTAGNTIYF. The CDR3 bases are TGTGCCAGCATTCGGGACACAGCTGGAAACACCATATATTTT.

The chain carries TRBV3-1 and TRBJ2-7; TRBD1 is a possible D gene (6 bases). Germline loops: CDR1 LGHDT, CDR2 YNNKEL (reference sequence). V lost 1 base to trimming and J lost 1 base, with 8 bases between them. The CDR3 has 14 amino acids. CDR3 sequence: CASSQAQGSYEQYF. The CDR3 nucleotides are TGTGCCAGCAGCCAAGCCCAGGGGTCCTACGAGCAGTACTTC.

V is TRBV4-2 and J is TRBJ2-5, with D possibly called TRBD1 or TRBD2 (5 bases each). The V end was cut by 4 bases, the J end by 0 bases, with 15 bases between. CDR3 length: 16 residues. Germline assignment: CDR1 LGHNA and CDR2 YNFKEQ. The CDR3 loop reads CASSLHLGTDQETQYF. The CDR3 nucleotides read TGTGCCAGCAGCCTACACCTCGGGACGGACCAAGAGACCCAGTACTTC.

The V gene is TRBV7-9, the J gene TRBJ1-4, with D possibly being TRBD1 (6 bases). The CDR3 is 12 amino acids. V lost 7 bases and J 8 bases, leaving 11 bases between the germline ends. Germline CDR1 SEHNR, CDR2 FQNEAQ (reference sequence). The CDR3, as DNA: TGTGCCAGCAAGGGGGGAGACGAAAAACTGTTTTTT. It translates to CASKGGDEKLFF.